This TCR beta chain is drawn from a study of Graves' ophthalmopathy and Graves' hyperthyroidism. Germline V gene lookup returns CDR1 SNHLY and CDR2 FYNNEI. V lost 6 bases, J lost 4 bases, and 12 bases lay in between. The CDR3 runs 14 residues. The sample holds a few counts of this clonotype. Amplification from RNA transcripts yielded the TCR beta CDR3 regions. HTBI-primed RT-PCR formed the first round, and a multiplex PCR formed the second. TCRdb independently ran MiXCR on the multiplex PCR reads; one entry per CDR3 protein. The table has about 240,000 distinct CDR3 sequences, 45% seen once. This chain uses TRBV2 with TRBJ1-4, with D possibly TRBD1 on 5 matching bases. Sequenced sample: peripheral blood. This sequence originates from an adult man with Graves' ophthalmopathy. As DNA, the CDR3 is TGTGCCAGCAGCTTAGGGGTGGGTAATGAAAAACTGTTTTTT. This codes for CASSLGVGNEKLFF.